This TCR beta chain was recovered during a study of blood T cells in healthy people across ages. A second PCR of 7 to 11 cycles used a sample-barcoded 5' primer and a J-beta primer mix. TCRdb independently ran MiXCR on the 5' RACE reads; one entry per CDR3 protein. The table has roughly 500,000 distinct CDR3 sequences, approximately 27% seen once; the top ten hold under 20%. Comment on this clonotype: No antigen is known for it.

Study-wide findings and caveats: Unsorted PBMCs prevented conclusive naive versus antigen-experienced comparison. Both higher diversity and more naive CD4+ cells marked long-lived donors when set against aged donors.

Germline CDR1 reads SGHRS; CDR2 reads YFSETQ. V was cut by 0 bases and J by 2 bases, with 13 bases left in between. CDR3 size: 16 residues. The sequence was obtained from a woman aged 70-85 years in good health. What was sequenced was blood. The rearrangement links TRBV5-1 to TRBJ2-3; no definite D call. The CDR3 is CASSLDGDQVTDTQYF. For the CDR3, the DNA is TGCGCCAGCAGCTTGGATGGGGATCAGGTCACAGATACGCAGTATTTT. Full variable domain (rest looked up from reference TRBV5-1 and TRBJ2-3): KAGVTQTPRYLIKTRGQQVTLSCSPISGHRSVSWYQQTPGQGLQFLFEYFSETQRNKGNFPGRFSGRQFSNSRSEMNVSTLELGDSALYLCASSLDGDQVTDTQYFGPGTRLTVL.